Below, 28 T cell receptor beta chains from the same sample are listed, as sequenced in a study of cytomegalovirus exposure and HLA in healthy donors. PCR involved 60 Vbeta and 13 Jbeta primers. The protocol was immunoSEQ multiplex PCR, while the TCRdb copy is restricted to in-frame clones and leaves out a portion. The data show 100,000 or so clones, roughly three quarters seen once. The sequenced sample consisted of PBMCs. These receptors were obtained from a man aged 40-49 years in good health and CMV-seropositive.

The genes are TRBV7-9 and TRBJ2-3; D unclear. Trimming took 0 bases from V and 6 from J, leaving 10 bases between them. CDR3 size: 14 residues. The V gene's germline CDR1 is SEHNR and CDR2 FQNEAQ (reference sequence). The CDR3 reads CASSLATSSDTQYF. DNA of the CDR3: TGTGCCAGCAGCTTAGCGACTTCGAGCGATACGCAGTATTTT.

This chain joins TRBV6-5 and TRBJ2-3, with a tentative D call TRBD2 (6 bases). The CDR3 has 15 amino acids. Germline assignment: CDR1 MNHEY and CDR2 SVGAGI. V lost 2 bases and J lost 0, with 9 bases in between. The CDR3 nucleotides are TGTGCCAGCAGTTACATGGGACTTAGCACAGATACGCAGTATTTT. This codes for CASSYMGLSTDTQYF.

The V and J genes are TRBV5-4 and TRBJ1-2, with a tentative D call TRBD1 (6 bases). V lost 3 bases and J 7 bases, leaving 22 bases between the germline ends. The V gene's germline CDR1 is SGHNT and CDR2 YYREEE (reference sequence). The CDR3 has 16 residues. The CDR3 reads CASSYGPLGGAFGYTF. The CDR3 coding sequence is TGTGCCAGCAGCTACGGACCTTTGGGGGGGGCGTTTGGCTACACCTTC.

The chain carries TRBV15 and TRBJ1-2, with TRBD1 matching 7 bases. The length of the CDR3 is 15 residues. The V segment lost 5 bases and the J segment 1 base; nucleotides outside the gene matches: 7. Germline lookup yields CDR1 LNHNV and CDR2 YYDKDF (reference sequence). For the CDR3, the DNA is TGTGCCACCAGCGCTAACAGGGGACTTAACTATGGCTACACCTTC. Translation gives CATSANRGLNYGYTF. The full variable domain, its missing parts supplied by reference TRBV15 and TRBJ1-2, is DAMVIQNPRYQVTQFGKPVTLSCSQTLNHNVMYWYQQKSSQAPKLLFHYYDKDFNNEADTPDNFQSRRPNTSFCFLDIRSPGLGDTAMYLCATSANRGLNYGYTFGSGTRLTVV.

This clone was counted between two and nine times. J is TRBJ1-5 and V is TRBV19; 8 positions agree with TRBD1. CDR3 length: 15 amino acids. After removal of 7 bases from V and 2 bases from J, the junction contained 7 bases not matched to a gene. CDR1 and CDR2 (germline): LNHDA, SQIVND (reference sequence). This chain's CDR3 is CASKTGTGGNQPQHF. The CDR3 DNA reads TGTGCCAGTAAAACGGGGACAGGCGGCAATCAGCCCCAGCATTTT.

As concerns this clone: Different DNA sequences within this sample yield the same CDR3. The chain is built from TRBV5-1 and TRBJ1-1; TRBD1 is a possible D gene (5 bases). V lost 0 bases, J lost 4 bases, and 7 bases lay in between. The germline CDR1 and CDR2 sequences are SGHRS and YFSETQ. The CDR3 contains 13 residues. The CDR3 protein is CASSLGQSTEAFF. DNA of the CDR3: TGCGCCAGCAGCTTGGGACAGAGCACTGAAGCTTTCTTT.

This clone was counted once. The rearrangement links TRBV6-5 to TRBJ2-3; no definite D call. CDR1 is MNHEY, CDR2 SVGAGI, per germline. The CDR3 runs 13 residues. V lost 2 bases to trimming and J lost 2 bases, with 5 bases between them. The CDR3 region is CASSYRYTDTQYF. CDR3 coding DNA: TGTGCCAGCAGTTACCGGTACACAGATACGCAGTATTTT.

The chain carries TRBV29-1 and TRBJ2-5; D is ambiguous. Trimming pared 5 bases from V and 2 bases from J, leaving 6 bases between. CDR3 length: 11 amino acids. The germline V gene has CDR1 SQVTM and CDR2 ANQGSEA. The DNA for the CDR3 is TGCAGCGTTTTCCAGCAAGAGACCCAGTACTTC. Translating gives CSVFQQETQYF.

The table lists this clone with a few counts. Additional DNA sequences in this sample encode the identical CDR3. CDR3 amino acids: CASSLGASGSYEQYF. CDR3 nucleotides: TGCGCCAGCAGCTTGGGAGCGAGCGGGAGCTACGAGCAGTACTTC. The chain combines TRBV5-1 with TRBJ2-7; TRBD2 matches 8 bases. From germline, CDR1 is SGHRS and CDR2 YFSETQ. The junction had 5 bases not matched to a gene; V was cut back by 0 bases and J by 3 bases. The CDR3 spans 15 residues.

This clone was found a few times. This chain links TRBV6-6 with TRBJ2-7; no firm D call. Germline CDR1 is MNHNY and CDR2 is SVGAGI (reference sequence). This CDR3 has 13 residues. V lost 2 bases and J 3 bases, leaving 8 bases between the germline ends. The CDR3 sequence: CASSYGLNYEQYF. The CDR3 DNA sequence: TGTGCCAGCAGTTACGGGCTAAACTACGAGCAGTACTTC.

The chain has TRBV6-5 and TRBJ2-3, with D possibly TRBD2 on 5 matching bases. Germline V gene data show CDR1 as MNHEY and CDR2 as SVGAGI. The CDR3 has 13 residues. Trimming stripped 8 bases from V and 1 base from J, with 10 bases between. The DNA of the CDR3 is TGTGCCAGCCAGGTTAGCGGCACAGATACGCAGTATTTT. Translation gives CASQVSGTDTQYF.

The chain carries TRBV29-1 and TRBJ2-2; weak D call: TRBD2 (6 bases). The V end lost 1 base, the J end lost 4 bases, and 7 bases lay between the germline ends. Germline assignment: CDR1 SQVTM and CDR2 ANQGSEA. The CDR3 loop spans 13 amino acids. The CDR3 DNA reads as TGCAGCGTTGAAGGGGAGGTCACCGGGGAGCTGTTTTTT. Amino acid sequence: CSVEGEVTGELFF.

This clone was detected a few times. This rearrangement joins TRBV6-5 to TRBJ1-2; D remains unclear. V lost 6 bases to trimming and J lost 4 bases, with 12 bases between them. The CDR3 loop spans 13 amino acids. Germline CDR1 reads MNHEY; CDR2 reads SVGAGI. CDR3 nucleotides: TGTGCCAGCAGATCAGGTGGTAGCTATGGCTACACCTTC. Amino acids: CASRSGGSYGYTF.

The V gene is TRBV27, the J gene TRBJ2-5; D perhaps matches TRBD2 (6 bases). This CDR3 contains 15 residues. In germline, CDR1 is MNHEY, CDR2 SMNVEV (reference sequence). V gave up 5 bases and J gave up 2 bases, with 15 bases separating them. The CDR3 DNA reads as TGTGCCAGCAGTCAAAAACGGGACTCACAAGAGACCCAGTACTTC. It yields the protein CASSQKRDSQETQYF.

The chain has TRBV7-2 and TRBJ2-7, with 8 bases lining up with TRBD1. This CDR3 has 13 amino acids. The germline gives CDR1 SGHTA, CDR2 FQGNSA. With V trimmed by 5 bases and J by 6 bases, 6 bases remained unmatched. In DNA, the CDR3 is TGTGCCAGCAGCCCGGACAGGGCGAGCGAGCAGTACTTC. The encoded protein is CASSPDRASEQYF.

V is TRBV11-1 and J is TRBJ2-5; no reliable D call. CDR1 and CDR2 from the germline V gene are SGHAT and FQDESV (reference sequence). Trimming cost V 5 bases and J 5 bases, with 12 bases left between them. The CDR3 extends over 13 amino acids. The DNA of the CDR3 is TGTGCCAGCAGCCCGACTTACTCGGAGACCCAGTACTTC. Translating gives CASSPTYSETQYF.

The chain couples TRBV7-2 to TRBJ2-7; D not certain. Trimming shortened V by 5 bases and J by 0 bases, and 2 bases separated the two germline ends. The CDR3 runs 11 residues. The germline CDR1 and CDR2 sequences are SGHTA and FQGNSA. The CDR3 nucleotides read TGTGCCAGCAGCCTCTCCTACGAGCAGTACTTC. As protein: CASSLSYEQYF.

V and J are TRBV19 and TRBJ2-6; a possible D gene is TRBD2 (6 bases). CDR1 and CDR2 from the germline V gene are LNHDA and SQIVND (reference sequence). This CDR3 contains 16 residues. V lost 4 bases to trimming and J lost 0 bases, with 10 bases between them. CDR3 amino acids: CASSTGEPSGANVLTF. The CDR3 DNA reads TGTGCCAGTAGTACGGGGGAACCCTCTGGGGCCAACGTCCTGACTTTC.

The chain employs TRBV6-6 and TRBJ1-5; D remains unclear. Germline V CDR1 and CDR2: MNHNY, SVGAGI (reference sequence). The CDR3 is 15 amino acids. The ends were cut back, 0 bases at V and 1 base at J, with 7 bases in the middle. The CDR3 nucleotides are TGTGCCAGCAGTTACTCAGGAGTCAGCAATCAGCCCCAGCATTTT. It encodes CASSYSGVSNQPQHF.

This clone has more than one count but fewer than ten. This chain uses TRBV5-5 with TRBJ1-5; weak D call: TRBD1 (5 bases). Germline lookup yields CDR1 SGHKS and CDR2 YYEKEE (reference sequence). The CDR3 has 14 residues. Trimming removed 0 bases from V and 3 bases from J, with 7 bases in between. The CDR3 DNA reads TGTGCCAGCAGCTTGGGGGGCATCAATCAGCCCCAGCATTTT. Translation: CASSLGGINQPQHF.

This clone was seen a few times. This rearrangement joins TRBV6-5 to TRBJ2-5, with TRBD2 identical over 12 bases. In germline, CDR1 is MNHEY, CDR2 SVGAGI. This CDR3 contains 14 residues. Trimming cost V 8 bases and J 3 bases; bases outside gene matches: 4. The CDR3 sequence is CASSRLAGEETQYF. CDR3 bases: TGTGCCAGCTCCCGACTAGCGGGAGAAGAGACCCAGTACTTC.

This clone was observed a few times. J is TRBJ1-4 and V is TRBV2; TRBD1 might be the D (6 bases). This CDR3 region has 13 residues. CDR1 is SNHLY and CDR2 is FYNNEI in the germline V gene. Trimming removed 5 bases from V and 10 bases from J, with 14 bases in between. CDR3 sequence: CASSLTGSGKLFF. CDR3 coding DNA: TGTGCCAGCAGTCTGACAGGTTCCGGAAAACTGTTTTTT.

The chain recombines TRBV4-1 with TRBJ2-7; D ambiguous. The germline gives CDR1 MGHRA, CDR2 YSYEKL. The ends were cut back, 0 bases at V and 0 bases at J, with 9 bases in the middle. This CDR3 comprises 15 residues. CDR3 in DNA: TGCGCCAGCAGCCAAGATCCTCGACTCTCCTACGAGCAGTACTTC. This translates into CASSQDPRLSYEQYF.

This chain connects TRBV10-1 to TRBJ2-7; possible D gene TRBD1, 6 bases. Germline V gene data show CDR1 as WNHNN and CDR2 as SYGVQD (reference sequence). Trimming shortened V by 3 bases and J by 0 bases, and 12 bases separated the two germline ends. The CDR3 totals 15 residues. The CDR3 loop reads CASSEGGASSYEQYF. The CDR3 region has the DNA TGCGCCAGCAGTGAAGGGGGTGCCAGCTCCTACGAGCAGTACTTC.

This clone was counted a few times. The chain has TRBV19 and TRBJ1-1; TRBD1 matches at 8 bases. Germline lookup yields CDR1 LNHDA and CDR2 SQIVND (reference sequence). The CDR3 has 14 amino acids. Trimming cost V 5 bases and J 1 base; bases outside gene matches: 3. CDR3 protein: CASSVGQGNTEAFF. The CDR3, as DNA: TGTGCCAGTAGTGTAGGACAGGGGAACACTGAAGCTTTCTTT.

The chain is built from TRBV7-2 and TRBJ2-1; TRBD2 aligns across 8 bases. Looked up from germline, CDR1 is SGHTA and CDR2 is FQGNSA. The CDR3 has 15 residues. The V gene end was trimmed by 7 bases and the J gene end by 2 bases; junction bases not matched to a gene: 7. CDR3 amino acids: CASTPGGRAYNEQFF. The CDR3 DNA reads TGTGCCAGCACCCCGGGGGGGAGGGCCTACAATGAGCAGTTCTTC. Full variable domain (remainder filled in from reference TRBV7-2 and TRBJ2-1): GAGVSQSPSNKVTEKGKDVELRCDPISGHTALYWYRQSLGQGLEFLIYFQGNSAPDKSGLPSDRFSAERTGGSVSTLTIQRTQQEDSAVYLCASTPGGRAYNEQFFGPGTRLTVL.

CDR3 nucleotide sequence: TGCGCCAGCAGCCAAGGGGACAGGGCCGGGGAGCTGTTTTTT. This translates into CASSQGDRAGELFF. The chain is built from TRBV4-1 and TRBJ2-2; TRBD1 agrees at 9 bases. Germline V gene lookup returns CDR1 MGHRA and CDR2 YSYEKL. The ends lost 1 base at V and 6 bases at J; junction bases unmatched: 0. The CDR3 is 14 residues long.

For the CDR3, the DNA is TGTGCCAGCAGCCAGGTGGGTACGGGAGTCCACGAGCAGTACTTC. Translation: CASSQVGTGVHEQYF. This chain uses TRBV14 with TRBJ2-7; TRBD2 is a possible D gene (6 bases). Trimming left V 3 bases short and J 5 bases short, with 17 bases between. Per the germline V gene, CDR1 is SGHDN and CDR2 is FVKESK. The CDR3 covers 15 residues.